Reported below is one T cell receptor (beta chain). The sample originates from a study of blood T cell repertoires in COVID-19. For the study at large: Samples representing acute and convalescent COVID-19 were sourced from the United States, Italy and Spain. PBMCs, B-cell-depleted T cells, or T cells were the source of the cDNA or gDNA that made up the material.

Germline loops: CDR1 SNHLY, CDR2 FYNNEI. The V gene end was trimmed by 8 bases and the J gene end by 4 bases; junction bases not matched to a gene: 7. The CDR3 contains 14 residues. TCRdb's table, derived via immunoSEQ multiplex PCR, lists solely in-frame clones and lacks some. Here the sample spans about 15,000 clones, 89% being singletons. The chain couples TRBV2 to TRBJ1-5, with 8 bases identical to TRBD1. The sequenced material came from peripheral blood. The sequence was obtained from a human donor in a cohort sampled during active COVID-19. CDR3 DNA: TGTGCCAGCGCGGAAGACAGGGGAAATCAGCCCCAGCATTTT. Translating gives CASAEDRGNQPQHF.